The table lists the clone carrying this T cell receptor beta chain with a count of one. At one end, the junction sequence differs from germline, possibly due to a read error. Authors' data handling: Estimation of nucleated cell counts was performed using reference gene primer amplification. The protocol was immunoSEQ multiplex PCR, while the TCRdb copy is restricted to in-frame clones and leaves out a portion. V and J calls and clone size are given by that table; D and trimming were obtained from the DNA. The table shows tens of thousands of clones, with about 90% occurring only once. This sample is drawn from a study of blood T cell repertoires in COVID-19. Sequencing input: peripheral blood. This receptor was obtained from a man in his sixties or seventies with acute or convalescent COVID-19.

CDR3 amino acids: CASRETGATNYGYIF. The CDR3 DNA is TGTGCCAGCAGGGAGACAGGGGCTACGAACTATGGCTACATCTTC. The chain has TRBV6-6 and TRBJ1-2, with 8 bases aligning to TRBD1. CDR1 and CDR2 (germline): MNHNY, SVGAGI (reference sequence). This CDR3 region has 15 residues.